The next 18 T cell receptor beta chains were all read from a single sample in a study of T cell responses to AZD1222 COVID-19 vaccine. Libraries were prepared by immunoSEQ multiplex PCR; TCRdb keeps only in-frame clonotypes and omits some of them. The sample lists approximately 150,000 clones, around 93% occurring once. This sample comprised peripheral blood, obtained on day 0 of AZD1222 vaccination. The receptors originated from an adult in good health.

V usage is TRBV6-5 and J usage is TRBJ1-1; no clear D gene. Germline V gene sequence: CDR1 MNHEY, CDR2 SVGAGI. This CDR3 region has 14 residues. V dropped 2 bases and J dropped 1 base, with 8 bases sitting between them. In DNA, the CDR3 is TGTGCCAGCAGTTACAGTCCCGGGAACACTGAAGCTTTCTTT. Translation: CASSYSPGNTEAFF.

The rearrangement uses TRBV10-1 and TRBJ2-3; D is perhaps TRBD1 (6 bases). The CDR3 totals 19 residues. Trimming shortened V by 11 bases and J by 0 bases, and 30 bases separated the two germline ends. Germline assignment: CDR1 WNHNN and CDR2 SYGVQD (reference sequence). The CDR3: CARSPPISRGVTSTDTQYF. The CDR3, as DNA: TGCGCCCGATCGCCTCCCATTAGCAGGGGAGTCACTAGCACAGATACGCAGTATTTT.

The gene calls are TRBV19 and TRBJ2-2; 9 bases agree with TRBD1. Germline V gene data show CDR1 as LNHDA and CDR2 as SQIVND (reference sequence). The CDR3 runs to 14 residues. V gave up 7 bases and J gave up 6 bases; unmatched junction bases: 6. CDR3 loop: CASTPGQGSGELFF. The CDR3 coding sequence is TGTGCCAGTACCCCGGGACAGGGTTCCGGGGAGCTGTTTTTT.

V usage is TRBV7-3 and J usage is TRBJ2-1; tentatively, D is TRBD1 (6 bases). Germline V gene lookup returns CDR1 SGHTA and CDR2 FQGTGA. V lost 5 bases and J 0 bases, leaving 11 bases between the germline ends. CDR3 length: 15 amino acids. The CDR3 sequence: CASSLQGSSYNEQFF. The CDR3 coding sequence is TGTGCCAGCAGCCTACAGGGTAGCTCCTACAATGAGCAGTTCTTC.

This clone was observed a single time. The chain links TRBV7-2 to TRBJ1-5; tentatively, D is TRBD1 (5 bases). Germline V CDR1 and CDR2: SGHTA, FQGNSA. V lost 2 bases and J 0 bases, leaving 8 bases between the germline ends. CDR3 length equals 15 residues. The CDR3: CASSLQGHSNQPQHF. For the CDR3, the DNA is TGTGCCAGCAGCTTACAGGGCCATAGCAATCAGCCCCAGCATTTT.

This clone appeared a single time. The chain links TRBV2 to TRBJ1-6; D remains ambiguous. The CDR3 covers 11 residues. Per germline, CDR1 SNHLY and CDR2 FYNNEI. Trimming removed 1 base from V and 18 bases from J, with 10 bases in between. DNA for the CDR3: TGTGCCAGCAGTGAAGGAGGGTCTTGCCACTTT. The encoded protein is CASSEGGSCHF.

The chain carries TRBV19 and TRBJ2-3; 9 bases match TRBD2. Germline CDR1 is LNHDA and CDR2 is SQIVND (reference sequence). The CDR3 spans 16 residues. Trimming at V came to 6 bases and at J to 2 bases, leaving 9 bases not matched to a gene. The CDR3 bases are TGTGCCAGTAGGGGGGGTGGCGGGAGGGCCACAGATACGCAGTATTTT. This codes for CASRGGGGRATDTQYF.

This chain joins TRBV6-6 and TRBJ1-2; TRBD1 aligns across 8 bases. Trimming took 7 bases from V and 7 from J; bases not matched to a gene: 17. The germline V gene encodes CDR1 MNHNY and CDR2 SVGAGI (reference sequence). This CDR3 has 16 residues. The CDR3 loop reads CASTRTGQPLTAGYTF. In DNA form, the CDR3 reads TGTGCCAGCACCAGGACAGGGCAGCCTCTTACGGCTGGCTACACCTTC.

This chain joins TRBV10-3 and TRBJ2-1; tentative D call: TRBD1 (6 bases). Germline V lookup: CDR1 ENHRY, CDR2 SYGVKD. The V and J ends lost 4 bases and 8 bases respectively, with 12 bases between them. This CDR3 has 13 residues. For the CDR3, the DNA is TGTGCCATCAGTGCAGGGGTCCCCGATGAGCAGTTCTTC. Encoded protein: CAISAGVPDEQFF.

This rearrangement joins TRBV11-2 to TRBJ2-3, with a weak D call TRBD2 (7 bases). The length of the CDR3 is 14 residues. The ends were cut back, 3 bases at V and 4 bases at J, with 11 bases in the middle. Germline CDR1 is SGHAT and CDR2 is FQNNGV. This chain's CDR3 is CASSFRGAADTQYF. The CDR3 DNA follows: TGTGCCAGCAGCTTTCGGGGGGCGGCAGATACGCAGTATTTT.

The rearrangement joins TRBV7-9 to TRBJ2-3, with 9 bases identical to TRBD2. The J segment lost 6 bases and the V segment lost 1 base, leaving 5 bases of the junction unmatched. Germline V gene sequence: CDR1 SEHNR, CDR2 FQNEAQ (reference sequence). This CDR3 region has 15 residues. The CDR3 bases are TGTGCCAGCAGCTTAGTAGCGGGAGTGGCCGATACGCAGTATTTT. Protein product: CASSLVAGVADTQYF. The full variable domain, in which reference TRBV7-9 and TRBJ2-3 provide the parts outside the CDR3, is DTGVSQNPRHKITKRGQNVTFRCDPISEHNRLYWYRQTLGQGPEFLTYFQNEAQLEKSRLLSDRFSAERPKGSFSTLEIQRTEQGDSAMYLCASSLVAGVADTQYFGPGTRLTVL.

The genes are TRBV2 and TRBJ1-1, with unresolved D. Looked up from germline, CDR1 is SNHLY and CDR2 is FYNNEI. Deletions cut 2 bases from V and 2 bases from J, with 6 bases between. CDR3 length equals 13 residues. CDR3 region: CASSEFRNTEAFF. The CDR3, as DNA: TGTGCCAGCAGTGAATTCCGCAACACTGAAGCTTTCTTT.

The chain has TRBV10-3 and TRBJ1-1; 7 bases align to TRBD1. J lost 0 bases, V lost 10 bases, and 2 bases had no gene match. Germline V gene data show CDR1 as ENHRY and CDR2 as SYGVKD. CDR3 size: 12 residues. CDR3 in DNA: TGTGCCAACAGGGGTGTGAACACTGAAGCTTTCTTT. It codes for CANRGVNTEAFF.

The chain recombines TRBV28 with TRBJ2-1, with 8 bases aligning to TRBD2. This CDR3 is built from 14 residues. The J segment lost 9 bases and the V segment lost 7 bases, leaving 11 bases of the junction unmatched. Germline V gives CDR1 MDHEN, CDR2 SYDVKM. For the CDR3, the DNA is TGTGCCAGCACCTCGGGGGGGTGGGTTGGTGAGCAGTTCTTC. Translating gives CASTSGGWVGEQFF.

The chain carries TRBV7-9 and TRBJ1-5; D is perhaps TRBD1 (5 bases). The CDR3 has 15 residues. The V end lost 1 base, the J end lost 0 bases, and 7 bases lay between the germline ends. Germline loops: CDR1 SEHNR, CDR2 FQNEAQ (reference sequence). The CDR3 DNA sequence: TGTGCCAGCAGCTTAGAGACAGATAGCAATCAGCCCCAGCATTTT. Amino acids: CASSLETDSNQPQHF.

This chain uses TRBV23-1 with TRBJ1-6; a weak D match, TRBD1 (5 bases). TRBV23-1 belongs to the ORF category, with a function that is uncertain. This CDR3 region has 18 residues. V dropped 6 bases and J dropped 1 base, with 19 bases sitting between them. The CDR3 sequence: CASSTPQGRGSYNSPLHF. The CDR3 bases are TGCGCCAGCAGCACACCTCAGGGCCGTGGGTCCTATAATTCACCCCTCCACTTT.

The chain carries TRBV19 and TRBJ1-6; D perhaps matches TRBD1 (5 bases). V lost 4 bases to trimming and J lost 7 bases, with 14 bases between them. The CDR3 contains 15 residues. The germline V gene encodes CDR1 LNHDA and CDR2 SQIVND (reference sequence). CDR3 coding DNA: TGTGCCAGTAGTACCCCACAGGAAGCCAATTCACCCCTCCACTTT. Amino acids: CASSTPQEANSPLHF.

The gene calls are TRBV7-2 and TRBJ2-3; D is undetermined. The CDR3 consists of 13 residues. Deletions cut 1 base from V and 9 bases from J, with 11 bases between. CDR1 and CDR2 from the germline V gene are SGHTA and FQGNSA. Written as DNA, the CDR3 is TGTGCCAGCAGCTTAGGTCAGCTCGACACGCAGTATTTT. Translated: CASSLGQLDTQYF.